A selection of T cell receptor beta chains follows, all from one sample in a study of T-cell reconstitution after alpha-beta-depleted transplantation in children. Each CDR3 protein is one row after TCRdb ran MiXCR on the PCR reads. The sample holds hundreds of thousands of distinct CDR3 sequences, approximately 17% seen once. The sequenced sample was PBMCs from the stem cell graft donor, obtained from the stem cell graft. The receptors shown here come from a human donor who donated a stem cell graft to a child with acute myeloid leukemia. Each CDR3 is given without its conserved first and last residue. A D gene is named only where the DNA matches it firmly.

TRBV27	.	TRBJ1-2	ASSEIPNYGYT
TRBV29-1	TRBD1	TRBJ1-5	SVGGTEPQH
TRBV5-1	.	TRBJ2-1	ASSQPGSHEQF
TRBV4-2	TRBD1	TRBJ2-7	ASSHRDRASYEQY
TRBV7-2	.	TRBJ2-1	ASSLTGKTFDEQF
TRBV20-1	TRBD2	TRBJ2-5	SASRPTGGAQETQY
TRBV10-3	.	TRBJ1-1	AISESQGMNTEAF
TRBV6-1	TRBD1	TRBJ1-5	ASRQDRERNQPQH
TRBV6-1	.	TRBJ2-3	ASSEAGPTDTQY
TRBV7-2	.	TRBJ2-1	ASTLGGLSYNEQF
TRBV11-2	.	TRBJ2-1	ASSPERAGSYNEQF
TRBV29-1	.	TRBJ2-3	SVSAGAYTDTQY
TRBV12-3/TRBV12-4	.	TRBJ1-1	ASRRTQGDLNTEAF
TRBV7-2	.	TRBJ2-2	ASSLPVFGELF
TRBV6-2/TRBV6-3	.	TRBJ2-1	ASSSRPQTYNEQF
TRBV9	TRBD1	TRBJ2-7	ASSYGTGVYEQY
TRBV20-1	.	TRBJ1-2	SARGDYYGYT
TRBV24-1	.	TRBJ2-2	AVGYRRPGELF
TRBV20-1	TRBD1	TRBJ2-2	SARRQGAWTGELF
TRBV6-2/TRBV6-3	TRBD1	TRBJ2-1	ASSGTGGFDEQF
TRBV5-6	.	TRBJ1-2	ASSGSLVGYGYT
TRBV6-1	TRBD1	TRBJ2-2	ASTTDRGAGELF
TRBV7-2	.	TRBJ1-1	ASSFGGALAMNTEAF
TRBV30	.	TRBJ1-1	AWMWGPSNTEAF
TRBV5-4	TRBD1	TRBJ2-1	ASSPPGTGDNEQF
TRBV24-1	TRBD1	TRBJ1-2	ATSDSYRTGGKDGYT
TRBV6-5	.	TRBJ2-3	ASSYTGHLTDTQY
TRBV6-5	.	TRBJ2-7	ASSNEMGEQY
TRBV5-1	.	TRBJ2-3	ASSLEGRARTDTQY
TRBV6-5	.	TRBJ1-5	ASSSPRGLSNQPQH
TRBV10-3	.	TRBJ2-7	AISDKGGSAYEQY
TRBV20-1	.	TRBJ1-1	SASQPGTEAF
TRBV5-1	.	TRBJ1-4	ASSLEFENEKLF
TRBV29-1	.	TRBJ2-7	SAIVTRDYEQY
TRBV30	TRBD2	TRBJ2-2	AARDYNTGELF
TRBV25-1	.	TRBJ2-3	ASSSGIPWNRWY
TRBV5-5	TRBD1	TRBJ2-1	ASSLGQGWGEQF
TRBV7-9	.	TRBJ1-2	ASSQSDGYT
TRBV20-1	TRBD1	TRBJ1-1	SAPTDRGMDEAF
TRBV5-1	.	TRBJ2-1	ASSPQGNEQF
TRBV5-1	TRBD1	TRBJ2-3	ASRRQGDYTQY
TRBV7-2	TRBD2	TRBJ2-5	ASSLASGLAGETQY
TRBV6-6	.	TRBJ1-2	ASSYKLTDGYT
TRBV4-1	.	TRBJ1-5	ASSQENHQPQH
TRBV10-3	TRBD1	TRBJ2-1	AISGDSLLSIPYNEQF
TRBV6-1	TRBD1	TRBJ2-1	ASRPPRKAGGIYNEQF
TRBV10-3	.	TRBJ1-5	AISESGTSNQPQH